These 23 T cell receptor beta chains originate from one sample sequenced in a study of high-grade serous ovarian cancer treatment subgroups. Tumor samples were taken before definitive surgery or chemotherapy. Clones were sequenced by immunoSEQ multiplex PCR, and TCRdb holds only the in-frame ones, with some missing. The profile shows around 5,000 clones, about 70% of them singletons. Sequences were obtained from tumor tissue. The receptors stem from a human donor with high-grade serous ovarian cancer.

The V and J genes are TRBV2 and TRBJ2-1; possibly TRBD2 for D (7 bases). Germline CDR1 SNHLY, CDR2 FYNNEI. Trimming stripped 11 bases from V and 6 bases from J, with 26 bases between. This CDR3 contains 16 residues. The chain's CDR3 is CARTKPGGRQSNEQFF. CDR3 in DNA: TGTGCCCGTACGAAACCGGGGGGCCGTCAAAGCAATGAGCAGTTCTTC.

The chain uses TRBV7-8 and TRBJ2-3; possibly TRBD1 for D (6 bases). Germline assignment: CDR1 SGHVS and CDR2 FQNEAQ. Trimming shortened V by 3 bases and J by 6 bases, and 13 bases separated the two germline ends. The CDR3 contains 14 residues. In DNA, the CDR3 is TGTGCCAGCAGCTTCCCAGGGCAGGGGGATACGCAGTATTTT. Its translation is CASSFPGQGDTQYF.

To note about this clone: Because it lacks the conserved phenylalanine or tryptophan at the end, this CDR3 is likely a read error. Because the CDR3's place on the DNA is in doubt, the DNA is left out and the CDR3 is given as listed by TCRdb. The chain recombines TRBV5-6 with TRBJ1-1; the tabulated D call, TRBD1, remains unverified against the DNA. CDR1 and CDR2 from the germline V gene are SGHDT and YYEEEE. Termini included, the CDR3 measures 11 amino acids. The CDR3 is CASSWQRTVAT.

The chain couples TRBV4-2 to TRBJ1-1, with D unclear. The CDR3 has 14 amino acids. Germline V gene data show CDR1 as LGHNA and CDR2 as YNFKEQ. The V end lost 1 base, the J end lost 2 bases, and 8 bases lay between the germline ends. In DNA form, the CDR3 reads TGTGCCAGCAGCCAAGTGCGGGGAAACACTGAAGCTTTCTTT. Protein sequence: CASSQVRGNTEAFF.

This clone was seen more than once but under ten times. J is TRBJ1-5 and V is TRBV5-7, with no clear D. TRBV5-7 is annotated as an ORF whose role is uncertain. Trimming shortened V by 0 bases and J by 10 bases, and 17 bases separated the two germline ends. The CDR3 is 15 amino acids. CDR3 sequence (DNA): TGTGCCAGCAGCTTGGACGGCTCCCGAAAGCAACCCCAGCATTTT. It translates to CASSLDGSRKQPQHF.

In this sample, this clone turned up a few times. The sample carries other DNA sequences with the same CDR3. V is TRBV4-1 and J is TRBJ1-5; D may be TRBD1 (5 bases). The germline CDR1 and CDR2 sequences are MGHRA and YSYEKL. The V gene lost 0 bases and the J gene lost 5 bases, with 8 bases spanning the gap. The CDR3 has 14 residues. CDR3 region: CASSQDREDQPQHF. CDR3 coding DNA: TGCGCCAGCAGCCAAGACAGGGAGGATCAGCCCCAGCATTTT.

The rearrangement links TRBV19 to TRBJ2-7; 13 bases are shared with TRBD2. This CDR3 is built from 14 residues. After removal of 10 bases from V and 6 bases from J, the junction contained 9 bases not matched to a gene. The V gene's germline CDR1 is LNHDA and CDR2 SQIVND (reference sequence). The CDR3 loop reads CATGLGLAGAEQYF. The DNA for the CDR3 is TGTGCCACCGGCTTAGGACTAGCGGGGGCCGAGCAGTACTTC.

The chain carries TRBV7-9 and TRBJ2-5, with D perhaps assigned TRBD1 or TRBD2 (5 bases each). V was pared by 4 bases and J by 3 bases, with 18 bases between. This CDR3 region has 16 residues. Germline CDR1 is SEHNR and CDR2 is FQNEAQ (reference sequence). DNA of the CDR3: TGTGCCAGCAGCTCCCATACCCGGGGCCTAAAAGAGACCCAGTACTTC. It encodes CASSSHTRGLKETQYF. Complete variable domain (other parts from reference TRBV7-9 and TRBJ2-5): DTGVSQNPRHKITKRGQNVTFRCDPISEHNRLYWYRQTLGQGPEFLTYFQNEAQLEKSRLLSDRFSAERPKGSFSTLEIQRTEQGDSAMYLCASSSHTRGLKETQYFGPGTRLLVL.

The CDR3 reads CASSQGYRNTEAFF. The CDR3, as DNA: TGTGCCAGCAGTCAAGGGTATCGTAACACTGAAGCTTTCTTT. The chain joins TRBV7-9 to TRBJ1-1, with unresolved D. The CDR3 spans 14 residues. V lost 6 bases and J lost 2, with 13 bases in between. CDR1 is SEHNR and CDR2 is FQNEAQ in the germline V gene (reference sequence).

The rearrangement links TRBV5-1 to TRBJ2-1; TRBD1 matches at 10 bases. J lost 8 bases, V lost 3 bases, and 2 bases had no gene match. CDR1 is SGHRS, CDR2 YFSETQ, per germline. The CDR3 loop spans 13 amino acids. The CDR3 reads CASSSGTGDEQFF. CDR3 bases: TGCGCCAGCAGCTCCGGGACAGGGGATGAGCAGTTCTTC.

The chain joins TRBV6-5 to TRBJ1-3; D unclear. The CDR3 is 13 amino acids. The V and J ends lost 4 bases and 3 bases respectively, with 7 bases between them. Germline CDR1 and CDR2: MNHEY and SVGAGI. This CDR3 is CASSSILGNTIYF. Here the CDR3 DNA reads TGTGCCAGCAGTTCTATTCTTGGAAACACCATATATTTT.

The chain joins TRBV9 to TRBJ2-1; TRBD2 matches 7 bases. V dropped 4 bases and J dropped 5; count of bases not matched to a gene: 9. Germline-derived CDR1 and CDR2 are SGDLS and YYNGEE. The CDR3 is 15 amino acids. The CDR3 spells CASSPSGYSNNEQFF. CDR3 coding DNA: TGTGCCAGCAGCCCTAGCGGCTACTCTAACAATGAGCAGTTCTTC. The complete variable domain, with remaining parts taken from reference TRBV9 and TRBJ2-1, reads DSGVTQTPKHLITATGQRVTLRCSPRSGDLSVYWYQQSLDQGLQFLIQYYNGEERAKGNILERFSAQQFPDLHSELNLSSLELGDSALYFCASSPSGYSNNEQFFGPGTRLTVL.

Of note for this clone: Within the sample, other DNA sequences also encode this same CDR3. V and J are TRBV7-2 and TRBJ1-3, with D unresolved. This CDR3 region has 12 residues. Germline V gene lookup returns CDR1 SGHTA and CDR2 FQGNSA. V was clipped by 6 bases and J by 4 bases, with 7 bases between them. The CDR3 spells CASSLTGNTIYF. The CDR3 nucleotides are TGTGCCAGCAGTCTAACGGGAAACACCATATATTTT.

In this sample, this clone turned up once. This rearrangement joins TRBV6-5 to TRBJ2-7, with D hard to call. This CDR3 region has 12 residues. V lost 8 bases to trimming and J lost 4 bases, with 12 bases between them. CDR1 and CDR2 from the germline V gene are MNHEY and SVGAGI. The CDR3 here is CASSEVHYEQYF. The CDR3 nucleotides read TGTGCCAGCTCCGAGGTCCATTACGAGCAGTACTTC.

The J gene is TRBJ1-2, the V gene TRBV28; D is undetermined. The germline CDR1 and CDR2 sequences are MDHEN and SYDVKM. The CDR3 runs to 11 residues. Trimming stripped 4 bases from V and 5 bases from J, with 5 bases between. CDR3 amino acids: CASSSPYGYTF. In nucleotides, the CDR3 is TGTGCCAGCAGTTCGCCATATGGCTACACCTTC.

Details on this clone: Additional DNA sequences in this sample encode the identical CDR3. The rearrangement joins TRBV18 to TRBJ2-3; no clear D. V dropped 2 bases and J dropped 6 bases, with 9 bases sitting between them. Germline-derived CDR1 and CDR2 are KGHSH and LQKENI. The CDR3 contains 13 residues. CDR3 sequence (DNA): TGTGCCAGCTCACCAGCCGCAACTGATACGCAGTATTTT. Amino acids: CASSPAATDTQYF.

The V and J genes are TRBV5-4 and TRBJ2-5, with 12 bases that match TRBD2. The germline gives CDR1 SGHNT, CDR2 YYREEE (reference sequence). This CDR3 has 15 amino acids. V lost 6 bases, J lost 5 bases, and 8 bases stayed unmatched. The CDR3 nucleotides read TGTGCCAGCACCCACGCCGGGACTAGCGGGGAGACCCAGTACTTC. It encodes CASTHAGTSGETQYF.

CDR3 coding DNA: TGTGCCTGGAGTGTCTGGGGGAGAGACACTGAAGCTTTCTTT. Encoded protein: CAWSVWGRDTEAFF. The V and J genes are TRBV30 and TRBJ1-1; perhaps TRBD1 as D (5 bases). This CDR3 comprises 14 residues. In germline, CDR1 is GTSNPN, CDR2 SVGIG (reference sequence). V dropped 0 bases and J dropped 3 bases, with 11 bases sitting between them.

This rearrangement joins TRBV20-1 to TRBJ2-3; D is unresolved. The CDR3 contains 11 residues. Germline CDR1 and CDR2: DFQATT and SNEGSKA (reference sequence). CDR3: CSGSRADTQYF. The CDR3 DNA is TGCAGCGGTAGCCGGGCAGATACGCAGTATTTT.

The chain's CDR3 is CAWSGGYRTDTQYF. The DNA of the CDR3 is TGTGCCTGGAGTGGGGGCTACCGCACAGATACGCAGTATTTT. The J gene is TRBJ2-3, the V gene TRBV30; perhaps TRBD1 as D (5 bases). The CDR3 runs to 14 residues. V lost 1 base and J 1 base, leaving 9 bases between the germline ends. Germline lookup yields CDR1 GTSNPN and CDR2 SVGIG (reference sequence).

This clone has more than one count but fewer than ten. A single base separates this from a much larger clone, so it may be a read error. This sample also contains other DNA sequences that code for the same CDR3. The chain employs TRBV6-6 and TRBJ2-2; D remains unclear. This CDR3 is 12 amino acids long. From germline, CDR1 is MNHNY and CDR2 SVGAGI (reference sequence). V was clipped by 3 bases and J by 7 bases, with 6 bases between them. The CDR3 sequence is CASSYRSGELFF. In DNA, the CDR3 is TGTGCCAGCAGTTATAGGAGCGGGGAGCTGTTTTTT.

This chain joins TRBV6-6 and TRBJ2-3, with 7 positions matching TRBD2. The CDR3 is made up of 14 amino acids. V dropped 6 bases and J dropped 2; count of bases not matched to a gene: 5. Germline CDR1 reads MNHNY; CDR2 reads SVGAGI (reference sequence). CDR3 loop: CASRLARNTDTQYF. The CDR3 DNA sequence: TGTGCCAGCAGACTAGCGAGAAACACAGATACGCAGTATTTT.

The chain employs TRBV2 and TRBJ2-3; TRBD2 agrees at 10 bases. CDR3 size: 14 residues. CDR1 and CDR2 (germline): SNHLY, FYNNEI. J was trimmed by 6 bases and V by 6 bases; bases with no gene match: 6. The chain's CDR3 is CASRNSGGFDTQYF. The CDR3 DNA sequence: TGTGCCAGCAGGAATAGCGGGGGGTTTGATACGCAGTATTTT.